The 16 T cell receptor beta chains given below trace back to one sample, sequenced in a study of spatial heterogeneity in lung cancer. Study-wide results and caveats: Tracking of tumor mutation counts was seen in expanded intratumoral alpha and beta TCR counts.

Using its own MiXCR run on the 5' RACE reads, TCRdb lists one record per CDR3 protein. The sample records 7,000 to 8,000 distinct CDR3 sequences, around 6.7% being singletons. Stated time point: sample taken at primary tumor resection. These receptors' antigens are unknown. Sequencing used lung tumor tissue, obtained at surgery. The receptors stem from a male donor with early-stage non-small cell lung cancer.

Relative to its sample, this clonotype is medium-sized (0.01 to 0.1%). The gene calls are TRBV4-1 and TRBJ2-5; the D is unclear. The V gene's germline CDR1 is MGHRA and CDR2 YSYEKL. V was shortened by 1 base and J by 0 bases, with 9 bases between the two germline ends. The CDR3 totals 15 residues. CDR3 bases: TGCGCCAGCAGCCAAGGTCTAGGCCACCAAGAGACCCAGTACTTC. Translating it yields CASSQGLGHQETQYF.

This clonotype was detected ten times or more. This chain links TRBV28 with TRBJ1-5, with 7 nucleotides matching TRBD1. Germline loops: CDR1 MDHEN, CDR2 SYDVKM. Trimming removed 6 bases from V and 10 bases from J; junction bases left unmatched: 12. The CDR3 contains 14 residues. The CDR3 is CASSLGQRNEPQHF. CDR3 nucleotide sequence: TGTGCCAGCAGCTTGGGACAGCGTAACGAACCCCAGCATTTT.

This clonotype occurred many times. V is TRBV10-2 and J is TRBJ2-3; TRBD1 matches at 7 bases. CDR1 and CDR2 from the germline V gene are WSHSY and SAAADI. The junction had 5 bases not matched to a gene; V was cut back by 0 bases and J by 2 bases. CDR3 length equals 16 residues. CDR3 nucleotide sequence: TGCGCCAGCAGTGAGTCGAGGGGGCTGAACACAGATACGCAGTATTTT. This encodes CASSESRGLNTDTQYF.

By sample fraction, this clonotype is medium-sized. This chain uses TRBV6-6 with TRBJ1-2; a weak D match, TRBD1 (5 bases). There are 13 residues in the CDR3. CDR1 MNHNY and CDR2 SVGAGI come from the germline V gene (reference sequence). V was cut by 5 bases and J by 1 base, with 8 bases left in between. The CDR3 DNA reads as TGTGCCAGCAGTCAGGGAGATAACTATGGCTACACCTTC. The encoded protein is CASSQGDNYGYTF.

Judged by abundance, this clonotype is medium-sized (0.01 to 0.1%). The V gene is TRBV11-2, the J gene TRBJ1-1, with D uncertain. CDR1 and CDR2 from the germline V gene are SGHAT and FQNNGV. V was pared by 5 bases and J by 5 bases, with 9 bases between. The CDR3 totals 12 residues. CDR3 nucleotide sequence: TGTGCCAGCAGCCCCTCCTCAACTGAAGCTTTCTTT. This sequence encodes CASSPSSTEAFF.

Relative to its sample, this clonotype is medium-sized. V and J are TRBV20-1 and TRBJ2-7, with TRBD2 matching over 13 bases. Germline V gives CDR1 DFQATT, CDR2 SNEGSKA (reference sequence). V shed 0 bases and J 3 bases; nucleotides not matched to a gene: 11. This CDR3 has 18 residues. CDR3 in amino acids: CSARDFKTSGRTNYEQYF. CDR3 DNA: TGCAGTGCTAGAGATTTCAAGACTAGCGGGAGGACGAACTACGAGCAGTACTTC.

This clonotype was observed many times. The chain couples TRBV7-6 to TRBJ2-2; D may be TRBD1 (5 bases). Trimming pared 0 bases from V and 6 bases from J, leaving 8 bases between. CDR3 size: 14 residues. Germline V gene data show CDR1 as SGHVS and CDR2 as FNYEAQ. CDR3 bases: TGTGCCAGCAGCTTAGCTACAGGACCCGGGGAGCTGTTTTTT. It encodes CASSLATGPGELFF.

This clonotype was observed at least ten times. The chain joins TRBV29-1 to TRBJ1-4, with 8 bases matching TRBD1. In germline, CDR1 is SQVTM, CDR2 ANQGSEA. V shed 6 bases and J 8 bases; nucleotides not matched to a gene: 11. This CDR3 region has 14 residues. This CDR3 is CSVLFDRGGEKLFF. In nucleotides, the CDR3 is TGCAGCGTCTTGTTTGACAGGGGTGGGGAAAAACTGTTTTTT.

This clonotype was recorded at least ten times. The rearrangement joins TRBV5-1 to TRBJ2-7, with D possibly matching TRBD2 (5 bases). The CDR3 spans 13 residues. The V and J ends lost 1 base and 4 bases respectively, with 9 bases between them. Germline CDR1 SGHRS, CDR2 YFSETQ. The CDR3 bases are TGCGCCAGCAGCTTGAATACGGGGTACGAGCAGTACTTC. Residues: CASSLNTGYEQYF.

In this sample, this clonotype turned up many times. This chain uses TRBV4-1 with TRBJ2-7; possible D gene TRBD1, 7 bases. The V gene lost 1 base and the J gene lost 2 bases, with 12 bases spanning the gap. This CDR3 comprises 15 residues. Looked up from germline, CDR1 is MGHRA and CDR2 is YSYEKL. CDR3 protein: CASSQGQGGTYEQYF. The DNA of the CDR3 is TGCGCCAGCAGCCAAGGACAGGGCGGGACCTACGAGCAGTACTTC.

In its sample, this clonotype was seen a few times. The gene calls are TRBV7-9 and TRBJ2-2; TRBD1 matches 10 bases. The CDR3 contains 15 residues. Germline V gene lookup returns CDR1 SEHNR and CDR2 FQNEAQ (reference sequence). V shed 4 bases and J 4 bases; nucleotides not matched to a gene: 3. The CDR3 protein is CASSSGQGITGELFF. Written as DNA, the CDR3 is TGTGCCAGCAGCTCGGGACAGGGGATCACCGGGGAGCTGTTTTTT.

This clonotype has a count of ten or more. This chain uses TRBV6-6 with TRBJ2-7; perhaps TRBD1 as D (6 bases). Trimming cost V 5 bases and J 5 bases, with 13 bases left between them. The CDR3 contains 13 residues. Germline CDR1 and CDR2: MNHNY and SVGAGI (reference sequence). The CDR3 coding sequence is TGTGCCAGCAGTACAGGGTATCGCGACGAGCAGTACTTC. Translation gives CASSTGYRDEQYF.

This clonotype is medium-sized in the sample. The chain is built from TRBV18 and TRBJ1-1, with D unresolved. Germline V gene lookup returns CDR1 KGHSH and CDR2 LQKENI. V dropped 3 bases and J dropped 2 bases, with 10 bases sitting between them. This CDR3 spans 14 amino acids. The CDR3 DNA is TGTGCCAGCTCACCGGCCGCCCGAAACACTGAAGCTTTCTTT. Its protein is CASSPAARNTEAFF.

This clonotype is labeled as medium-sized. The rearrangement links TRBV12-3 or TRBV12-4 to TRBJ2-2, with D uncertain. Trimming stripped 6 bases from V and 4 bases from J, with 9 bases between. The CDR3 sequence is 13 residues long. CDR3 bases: TGTGCCAGCAGACCTCTGAGCACCGGGGAGCTGTTTTTT. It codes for CASRPLSTGELFF.

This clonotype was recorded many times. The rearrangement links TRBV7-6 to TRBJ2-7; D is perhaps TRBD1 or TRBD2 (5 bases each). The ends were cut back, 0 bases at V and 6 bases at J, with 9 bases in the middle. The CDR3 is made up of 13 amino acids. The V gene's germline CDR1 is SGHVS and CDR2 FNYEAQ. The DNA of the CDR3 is TGTGCCAGCAGCTTAGCGGGGACCACCGAGCAGTACTTC. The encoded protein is CASSLAGTTEQYF.

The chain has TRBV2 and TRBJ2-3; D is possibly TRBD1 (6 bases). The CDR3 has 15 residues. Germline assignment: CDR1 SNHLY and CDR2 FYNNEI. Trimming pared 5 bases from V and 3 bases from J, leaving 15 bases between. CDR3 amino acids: CASSPQGFGTDTQYF. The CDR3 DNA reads TGTGCCAGCAGTCCACAGGGTTTTGGAACAGATACGCAGTATTTT.